The next 29 T cell receptor beta chains were all read from a single sample in a study of blood T cell repertoires in COVID-19. Produced via immunoSEQ multiplex PCR; TCRdb's table is partial and in-frame only. The table lists approximately 100,000 clones, 75% to 90% of them singletons. The sequencing sample was made of peripheral blood. The receptors stem from a human donor in a cohort sampled during active COVID-19.

The chain links TRBV6-5 to TRBJ1-1; a possible D gene is TRBD1 (6 bases). The CDR3 extends over 14 amino acids. With 5 bases removed from V and 3 bases from J, the gap between germline ends came to 13 bases. Germline CDR1 reads MNHEY; CDR2 reads SVGAGI. As DNA, the CDR3 is TGTGCCAGCAGTCCAGGGGTTTGGGACACTGAAGCTTTCTTT. This gives the protein CASSPGVWDTEAFF.

V usage is TRBV7-2 and J usage is TRBJ1-5; D is possibly TRBD1 (5 bases). V dropped 1 base and J dropped 0 bases, with 16 bases sitting between them. The CDR3 is 18 amino acids. Germline V gene sequence: CDR1 SGHTA, CDR2 FQGNSA. The chain's CDR3 is CASSLGPWTDNSNQPQHF. Written as DNA, the CDR3 is TGTGCCAGCAGCTTAGGGCCCTGGACGGACAATAGCAATCAGCCCCAGCATTTT.

The gene calls are TRBV21-1 and TRBJ2-3; TRBD1, the D gene given by the table, was not confirmed from the DNA. TRBV21-1 is classified as a pseudogene. The CDR3 is made up of 17 amino acids. The DNA for the CDR3 is TGTGCCAACATAGGACAGGGGGTCACCTATTGCACAGATACGCAGTATTTT. Amino acid sequence: CANIGQGVTYCTDTQYF.

The chain has TRBV5-1 and TRBJ2-6; a possible D gene is TRBD1 (6 bases). The CDR3 spans 16 residues. Per the germline V gene, CDR1 is SGHRS and CDR2 is YFSETQ. V dropped 5 bases and J dropped 4 bases, with 16 bases sitting between them. The CDR3 DNA reads TGCGCCAGCAGTCCAGGGGAGCACTCGGGGGCCAACGTCCTGACTTTC. This translates into CASSPGEHSGANVLTF.

This chain joins TRBV6-5 and TRBJ2-7; 8 nucleotides align to TRBD1. Per the germline V gene, CDR1 is MNHEY and CDR2 is SVGAGI. This CDR3 is built from 15 residues. Trimming removed 2 bases from V and 6 bases from J; junction bases left unmatched: 9. The CDR3 is CASSYQPDRAPEQYF. In DNA, the CDR3 is TGTGCCAGCAGTTACCAACCGGACAGGGCCCCCGAGCAGTACTTC.

The V and J genes are TRBV11-3 and TRBJ1-1, with D perhaps matching TRBD1 (6 bases). This CDR3 is 17 amino acids long. CDR1 is SGHNT, CDR2 YENEEA, per germline. V lost 2 bases and J 4 bases, leaving 20 bases between the germline ends. This chain's CDR3 is CASSLFIWGQGSTEAFF. The CDR3 coding sequence is TGTGCCAGCAGCTTATTCATATGGGGGCAGGGAAGCACTGAAGCTTTCTTT.

V is TRBV18 and J is TRBJ2-1, with 10 bases that match TRBD2. Germline V gene data show CDR1 as KGHSH and CDR2 as LQKENI. The CDR3 runs 15 residues. V lost 3 bases and J lost 2; bases outside the gene matches: 1. Here the CDR3 DNA reads TGTGCCAGCTCACCGGGACTAGCGACCTACAATGAGCAGTTCTTC. Encoded protein: CASSPGLATYNEQFF. Together with reference TRBV18 and TRBJ2-1, the CDR3 gives the full variable domain: NAGVMQNPRHLVRRRGQEARLRCSPMKGHSHVYWYRQLPEEGLKFMVYLQKENIIDESGMPKERFSAEFPKEGPSILRIQQVVRGDSAAYFCASSPGLATYNEQFFGPGTRLTVL.

The V and J genes are TRBV27 and TRBJ2-1; D is undetermined. The germline V and J ends were trimmed by 0 bases and 9 bases, with 15 bases remaining between them. CDR1 is MNHEY and CDR2 is SMNVEV in the germline V gene (reference sequence). This CDR3 has 15 residues. CDR3 loop: CASSLSSAVDGEQFF. The DNA of the CDR3 is TGTGCCAGCAGTTTATCAAGCGCGGTGGATGGTGAGCAGTTCTTC.

The gene calls are TRBV18 and TRBJ2-1, with 7 bases identical to TRBD1. J was trimmed by 6 bases and V by 1 base; bases with no gene match: 3. Germline V gene data show CDR1 as KGHSH and CDR2 as LQKENI. CDR3 length: 14 amino acids. CDR3 sequence: CASSPLPGGNEQFF. Written as DNA, the CDR3 is TGTGCCAGCTCACCACTTCCAGGGGGCAATGAGCAGTTCTTC.

In its sample, this clone was seen once. The V call is TRBV27, the J call TRBJ1-5; TRBD1 matches 7 bases. The ends lost 5 bases at V and 6 bases at J; junction bases unmatched: 4. The CDR3 is 13 residues long. The germline gives CDR1 MNHEY, CDR2 SMNVEV (reference sequence). CDR3: CASSTRQGQPQHF. The DNA for the CDR3 is TGTGCCAGCAGTACCCGACAGGGTCAGCCCCAGCATTTT.

The chain uses TRBV6-6 and TRBJ2-1; tentatively, D is TRBD2 (5 bases). The CDR3 contains 15 residues. Germline loops: CDR1 MNHNY, CDR2 SVGAGI (reference sequence). Trimming cost V 8 bases and J 5 bases, with 19 bases left between them. CDR3 sequence (DNA): TGTGCCAGCTGTGGTCTGGGGATGAGGGACAATGAGCAGTTCTTC. Protein sequence: CASCGLGMRDNEQFF.

J is TRBJ2-1 and V is TRBV12-3 or TRBV12-4; D uncertain. Trimming took off 3 bases at V and 6 bases at J, with 9 bases between the two ends. This CDR3 comprises 13 residues. CDR3 DNA sequence: TGTGCCAGCAGTTTGGGTAGACTCAATGAGCAGTTCTTC. Translation gives CASSLGRLNEQFF.

The chain links TRBV5-4 to TRBJ2-2; 13 positions agree with TRBD2. Unmatched junction bases numbered 5, after V lost 3 bases and J lost 6 bases. Germline-derived CDR1 and CDR2 are SGHNT and YYREEE (reference sequence). CDR3 length: 16 amino acids. The CDR3 sequence: CASSSGTSGAPGELFF. In DNA form, the CDR3 reads TGTGCCAGCAGCTCCGGGACTAGCGGGGCACCCGGGGAGCTGTTTTTT.

The table lists this clone with a few counts. The chain's CDR3 is CASSSGTGGNIQYF. The CDR3 DNA follows: TGTGCCAGCAGCTCCGGGACAGGGGGCAACATTCAGTACTTC. The chain links TRBV2 to TRBJ2-4, with 12 bases aligning to TRBD1. The V and J ends lost 6 bases and 7 bases, in that order; junction bases with no gene match: 4. CDR1 and CDR2 (germline): SNHLY, FYNNEI. CDR3 size: 14 residues.

This sequence joins TRBV25-1 and TRBJ1-2; D unresolved. The V end lost 6 bases, the J end lost 5 bases, and 10 bases lay between the germline ends. The CDR3 has 12 amino acids. Per the germline V gene, CDR1 is MGHDK and CDR2 is SYGVNS. The CDR3 region is CASSVATYGYTF. The CDR3 DNA is TGTGCCAGCAGCGTAGCTACTTATGGCTACACCTTC.

The chain has TRBV4-1 and TRBJ2-1, with D uncertain. Germline assignment: CDR1 MGHRA and CDR2 YSYEKL. V shed 1 base and J shed 1 base, with 8 bases lying between them. The CDR3 sequence is 15 residues long. The DNA for the CDR3 is TGCGCCAGCAGCCAAGGTAGTTGGTCCTACAATGAGCAGTTCTTC. Translation: CASSQGSWSYNEQFF.

This clone was counted only a few times. The rearrangement joins TRBV5-1 to TRBJ2-7; 8 nucleotides align to TRBD1. The ends lost 3 bases at V and 3 bases at J; junction bases unmatched: 8. This CDR3 region has 15 residues. CDR1 and CDR2 (germline): SGHRS, YFSETQ. The CDR3 coding sequence is TGCGCCAGCAGCTCGGTTGACAGGGGATACTACGAGCAGTACTTC. Translating it yields CASSSVDRGYYEQYF.

The chain combines TRBV29-1 with TRBJ1-1, with D unresolved. V lost 4 bases, J lost 1 base, and 13 bases lay in between. The length of the CDR3 is 14 residues. Germline V gives CDR1 SQVTM, CDR2 ANQGSEA. This chain's CDR3 is CSVVRRLGNTEAFF. The CDR3 nucleotides read TGCAGCGTTGTGAGGCGGTTGGGGAACACTGAAGCTTTCTTT.

The CDR3 coding sequence is TGTGCCAGCAGACCGCGGGTCCCGTTGGGGGAGACCCAGTACTTC. Its protein is CASRPRVPLGETQYF. This chain connects TRBV6-6 to TRBJ2-5, with D possibly matching TRBD2 (5 bases). CDR1 and CDR2 from the germline V gene are MNHNY and SVGAGI (reference sequence). There are 15 residues in the CDR3. V was trimmed by 6 bases and J by 5 bases, leaving 19 bases between them.

DNA for the CDR3: TGTGCCAGCAGTTCCCCGACTAGCGGCGCGAACACCGGGGAGCTGTTTTTT. It translates to CASSSPTSGANTGELFF. The V gene is TRBV6-2 or TRBV6-3, the J gene TRBJ2-2; TRBD2 agrees at 9 bases. The CDR3 consists of 17 residues. The V and J ends lost 4 bases and 0 bases, in that order; junction bases with no gene match: 6. Germline CDR1 MNHEY, CDR2 SVGEGT.

The J gene is TRBJ2-3, the V gene TRBV9; the D gene is possibly TRBD1 (6 bases). The V and J ends lost 4 bases and 6 bases respectively, with 21 bases between them. CDR1 and CDR2 from the germline V gene are SGDLS and YYNGEE. The CDR3 totals 16 residues. The CDR3 DNA reads TGTGCCAGCAGCCCCCGACAGGTTACCCTCCTTGATACGCAGTATTTT. Translating it yields CASSPRQVTLLDTQYF.

V gene TRBV3-1 (or the pseudogene TRBV3-2) combines with J gene TRBJ1-2; 7 bases are a match to TRBD1. Germline lookup yields CDR1 LGHDT and CDR2 YNNKEL (reference sequence). The CDR3 has 15 residues. J gave up 8 bases and V 4 bases, and 13 bases lay outside the gene matches. The CDR3 DNA is TGTGCCAGCAGCCTCTCCTTGATGACAGGGAAAGGCTACACCTTC. This codes for CASSLSLMTGKGYTF.

The CDR3 here is CASSLIKGASTGELFF. The CDR3 nucleotides read TGTGCCAGCAGCCTTATTAAGGGGGCGAGCACCGGGGAGCTGTTTTTT. The chain has TRBV3-1 (or the pseudogene TRBV3-2) and TRBJ2-2, with TRBD1 identical over 7 bases. There are 16 residues in the CDR3. V gave up 4 bases and J gave up 4 bases; unmatched junction bases: 9. The germline CDR1 and CDR2 sequences are LGHDT and YNNKEL (reference sequence).

In its sample, this clone was seen once. This sequence joins TRBV12-3 or TRBV12-4 and TRBJ1-2, with D possibly TRBD1 on 5 matching bases. This CDR3 comprises 13 residues. V lost 7 bases and J 8 bases, leaving 17 bases between the germline ends. The CDR3 loop reads CASTPGGVRGYTF. In DNA, the CDR3 is TGTGCCAGCACCCCGGGGGGGGTGAGGGGCTACACCTTC.

The V call is TRBV5-1, the J call TRBJ2-1; 7 nucleotides align to TRBD2. The trim removed 4 bases at V and 0 bases at J, leaving 7 bases unmatched. The V gene's germline CDR1 is SGHRS and CDR2 YFSETQ. This CDR3 comprises 16 residues. In DNA form, the CDR3 reads TGCGCCAGCAGCCGCGGGGGAAGATACTCCTACAATGAGCAGTTCTTC. Its protein is CASSRGGRYSYNEQFF.

The DNA for the CDR3 is TGTGCCAGCAGCTCAAAACAGGGGCGAGGCACTGAAGCTTTCTTT. Encoded protein: CASSSKQGRGTEAFF. This chain joins TRBV5-4 and TRBJ1-1, with 7 bases that match TRBD1. Germline CDR1 and CDR2: SGHNT and YYREEE (reference sequence). V lost 3 bases to trimming and J lost 4 bases; unmatched junction nucleotides: 9. The CDR3 length is 15 residues.

The rearrangement joins TRBV6-7 to TRBJ1-1, with TRBD1 identical over 7 bases. TRBV6-7 is reported as an ORF; its role is uncertain. The junction had 12 bases not matched to a gene; V was cut back by 8 bases and J by 3 bases. The CDR3 extends over 15 amino acids. CDR3 DNA sequence: TGTGCCAGCCCCCCTCATGGGGACAGTCACACTGAAGCTTTCTTT. Its translation: CASPPHGDSHTEAFF.

The V and J genes are TRBV5-4 and TRBJ1-1; D call uncertain. V lost 2 bases to trimming and J lost 2 bases, with 7 bases between them. The germline CDR1 and CDR2 sequences are SGHNT and YYREEE (reference sequence). This CDR3 region has 13 residues. CDR3 in DNA: TGTGCCAGCAGCTTAATAGTTAACACTGAAGCTTTCTTT. The encoded protein is CASSLIVNTEAFF.

The chain couples TRBV4-2 to TRBJ2-1, with 10 positions matching TRBD1. V was pared by 1 base and J by 3 bases, with 3 bases of the junction left unmatched. Germline-derived CDR1 and CDR2 are LGHNA and YNFKEQ. The CDR3 length is 16 residues. CDR3 sequence (DNA): TGTGCCAGCAGCCAAGCGGGGACAGGGGACTACAATGAGCAGTTCTTC. This codes for CASSQAGTGDYNEQFF.